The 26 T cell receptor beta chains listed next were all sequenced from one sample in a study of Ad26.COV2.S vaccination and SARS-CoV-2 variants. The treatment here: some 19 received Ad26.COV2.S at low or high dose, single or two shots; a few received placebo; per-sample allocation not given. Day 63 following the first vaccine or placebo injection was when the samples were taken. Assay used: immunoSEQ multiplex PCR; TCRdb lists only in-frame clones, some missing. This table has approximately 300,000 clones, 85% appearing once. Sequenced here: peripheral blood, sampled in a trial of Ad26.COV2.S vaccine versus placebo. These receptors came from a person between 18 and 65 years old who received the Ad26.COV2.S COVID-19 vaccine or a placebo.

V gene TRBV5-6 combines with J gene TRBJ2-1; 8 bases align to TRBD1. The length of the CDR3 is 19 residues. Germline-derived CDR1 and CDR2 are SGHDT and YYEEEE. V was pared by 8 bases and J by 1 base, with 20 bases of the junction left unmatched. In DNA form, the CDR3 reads TGTGCCAGTACGGCGCAAGCTTTAAGCAGGGGGCTATCCTACAATGAGCAGTTCTTC. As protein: CASTAQALSRGLSYNEQFF. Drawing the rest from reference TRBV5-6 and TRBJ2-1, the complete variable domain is DAGVTQSPTHLIKTRGQQVTLRCSPKSGHDTVSWYQQALGQGPQFIFQYYEEEERQRGNFPDRFSGHQFPNYSSELNVNALLLGDSALYLCASTAQALSRGLSYNEQFFGPGTRLTVL.

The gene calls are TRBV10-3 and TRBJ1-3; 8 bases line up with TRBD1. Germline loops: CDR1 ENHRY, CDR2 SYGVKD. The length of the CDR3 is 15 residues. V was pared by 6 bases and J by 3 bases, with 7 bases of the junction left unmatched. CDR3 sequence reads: CAIRPDRGDGNTIYF. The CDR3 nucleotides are TGTGCCATCAGGCCCGACAGGGGTGATGGAAACACCATATATTTT.

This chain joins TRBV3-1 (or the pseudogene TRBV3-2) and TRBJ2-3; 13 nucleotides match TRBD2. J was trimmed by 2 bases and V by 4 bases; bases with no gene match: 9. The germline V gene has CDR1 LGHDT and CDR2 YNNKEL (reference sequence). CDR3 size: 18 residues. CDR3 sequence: CASSPRLAGGLNTDTQYF. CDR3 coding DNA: TGTGCCAGCAGCCCTAGACTAGCGGGGGGTTTAAACACAGATACGCAGTATTTT.

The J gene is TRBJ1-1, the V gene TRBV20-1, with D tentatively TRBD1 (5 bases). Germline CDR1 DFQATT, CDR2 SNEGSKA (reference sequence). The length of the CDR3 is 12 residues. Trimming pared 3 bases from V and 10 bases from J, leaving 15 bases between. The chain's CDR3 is CSASDGTLGAFF. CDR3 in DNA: TGCAGTGCTAGTGATGGGACGCTCGGAGCTTTCTTT.

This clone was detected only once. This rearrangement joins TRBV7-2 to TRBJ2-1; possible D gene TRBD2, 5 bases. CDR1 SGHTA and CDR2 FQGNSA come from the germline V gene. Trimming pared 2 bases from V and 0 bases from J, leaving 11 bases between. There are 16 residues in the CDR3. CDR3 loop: CASSLRGSSSYNEQFF. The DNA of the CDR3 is TGTGCCAGCAGCTTACGGGGTTCAAGCTCCTACAATGAGCAGTTCTTC.

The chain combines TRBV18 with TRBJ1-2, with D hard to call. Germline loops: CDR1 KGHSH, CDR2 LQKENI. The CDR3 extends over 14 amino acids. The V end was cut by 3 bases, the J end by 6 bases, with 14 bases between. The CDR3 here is CASSPPSRVHGYTF. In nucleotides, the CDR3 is TGTGCCAGCTCACCTCCTTCGCGGGTACATGGCTACACCTTC.

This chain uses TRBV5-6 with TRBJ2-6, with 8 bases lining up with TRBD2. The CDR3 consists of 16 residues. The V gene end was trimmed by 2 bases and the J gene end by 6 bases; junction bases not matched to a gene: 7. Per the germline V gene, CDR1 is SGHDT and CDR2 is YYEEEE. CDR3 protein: CASSLIAGSTANVLTF. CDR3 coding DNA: TGTGCCAGCAGCTTAATAGCGGGGTCCACGGCCAACGTCCTGACTTTC.

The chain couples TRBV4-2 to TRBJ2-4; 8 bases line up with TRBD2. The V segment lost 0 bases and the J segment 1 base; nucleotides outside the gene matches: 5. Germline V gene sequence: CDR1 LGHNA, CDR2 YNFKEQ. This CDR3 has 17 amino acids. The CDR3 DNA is TGTGCCAGCAGCCAAGATCCGGGGGGGCTGGCCAAAAACATTCAGTACTTC. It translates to CASSQDPGGLAKNIQYF.

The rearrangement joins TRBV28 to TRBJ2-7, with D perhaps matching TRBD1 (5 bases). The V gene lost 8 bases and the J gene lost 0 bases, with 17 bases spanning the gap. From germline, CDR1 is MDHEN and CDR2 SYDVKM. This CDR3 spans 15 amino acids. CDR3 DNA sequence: TGTGCCAGCCAAGGGGTGACTGCCCACTCCTACGAGCAGTACTTC. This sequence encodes CASQGVTAHSYEQYF.

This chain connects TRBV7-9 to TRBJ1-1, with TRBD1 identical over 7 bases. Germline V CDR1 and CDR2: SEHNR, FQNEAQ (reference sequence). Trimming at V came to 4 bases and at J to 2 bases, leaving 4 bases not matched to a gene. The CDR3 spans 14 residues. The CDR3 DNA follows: TGTGCCAGCAGCTGGGGGACAGTCAACACTGAAGCTTTCTTT. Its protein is CASSWGTVNTEAFF.

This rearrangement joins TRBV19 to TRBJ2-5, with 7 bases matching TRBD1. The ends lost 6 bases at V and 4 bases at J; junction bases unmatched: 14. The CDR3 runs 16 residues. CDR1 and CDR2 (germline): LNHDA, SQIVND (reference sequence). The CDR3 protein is CASSNPNEGAGETQYF. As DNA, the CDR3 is TGTGCCAGTAGCAACCCGAACGAGGGGGCCGGAGAGACCCAGTACTTC.

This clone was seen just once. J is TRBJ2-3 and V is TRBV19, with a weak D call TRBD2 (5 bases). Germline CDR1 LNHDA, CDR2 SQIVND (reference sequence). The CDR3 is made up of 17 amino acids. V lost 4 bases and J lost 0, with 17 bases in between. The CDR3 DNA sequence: TGTGCCAGTAGTAGAGGGTCGACGGCTATTAGCACAGATACGCAGTATTTT. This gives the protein CASSRGSTAISTDTQYF.

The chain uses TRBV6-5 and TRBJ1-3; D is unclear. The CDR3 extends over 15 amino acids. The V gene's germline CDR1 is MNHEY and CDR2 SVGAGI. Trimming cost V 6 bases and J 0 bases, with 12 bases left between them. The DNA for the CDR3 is TGTGCCAGCAGCAAGGACGAGAGCTCTGGAAACACCATATATTTT. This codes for CASSKDESSGNTIYF.

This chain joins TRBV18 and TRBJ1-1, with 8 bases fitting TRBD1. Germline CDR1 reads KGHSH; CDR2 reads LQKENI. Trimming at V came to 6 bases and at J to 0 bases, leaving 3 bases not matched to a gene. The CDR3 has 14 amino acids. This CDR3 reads CASSSDRVNTEAFF. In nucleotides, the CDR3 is TGTGCCAGCTCTTCGGACAGGGTGAACACTGAAGCTTTCTTT.

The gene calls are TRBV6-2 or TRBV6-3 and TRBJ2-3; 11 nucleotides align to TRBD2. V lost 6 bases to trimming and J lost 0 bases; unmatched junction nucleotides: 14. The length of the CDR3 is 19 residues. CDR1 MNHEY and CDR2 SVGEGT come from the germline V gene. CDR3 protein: CASSPLRPLAGVSTDTQYF. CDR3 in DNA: TGTGCCAGCAGCCCTCTCAGACCACTAGCGGGGGTAAGCACAGATACGCAGTATTTT.

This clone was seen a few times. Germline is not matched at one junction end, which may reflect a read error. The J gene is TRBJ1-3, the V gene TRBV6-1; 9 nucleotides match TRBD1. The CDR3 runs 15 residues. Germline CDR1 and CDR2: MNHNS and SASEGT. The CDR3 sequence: CASSEDGQGSNTIYF. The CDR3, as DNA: TGTGCCAGCAGCGAAGACGGACAGGGGAGCAACACCATATATTTT.

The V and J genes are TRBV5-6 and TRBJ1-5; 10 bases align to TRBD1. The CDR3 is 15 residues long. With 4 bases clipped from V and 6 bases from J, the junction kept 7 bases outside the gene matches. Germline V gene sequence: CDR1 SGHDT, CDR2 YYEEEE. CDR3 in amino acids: CASSVRQGAAQPQHF. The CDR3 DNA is TGTGCCAGCAGCGTACGACAGGGGGCTGCTCAGCCCCAGCATTTT.

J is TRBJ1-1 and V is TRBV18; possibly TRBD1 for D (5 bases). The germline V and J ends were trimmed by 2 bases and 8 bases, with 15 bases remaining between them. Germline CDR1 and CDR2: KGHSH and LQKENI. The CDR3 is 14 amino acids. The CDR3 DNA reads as TGTGCCAGCTCACCAGGGACGGGGGTGCGGGAAGCTTTCTTT. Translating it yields CASSPGTGVREAFF.

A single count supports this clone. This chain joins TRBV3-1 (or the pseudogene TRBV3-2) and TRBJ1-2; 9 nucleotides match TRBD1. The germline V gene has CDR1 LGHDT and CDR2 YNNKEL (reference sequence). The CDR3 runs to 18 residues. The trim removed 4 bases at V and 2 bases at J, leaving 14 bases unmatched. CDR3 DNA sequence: TGTGCCAGCAGCCTACGGACAGGGGCCATATCCTTAAACTATGGCTACACCTTC. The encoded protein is CASSLRTGAISLNYGYTF.

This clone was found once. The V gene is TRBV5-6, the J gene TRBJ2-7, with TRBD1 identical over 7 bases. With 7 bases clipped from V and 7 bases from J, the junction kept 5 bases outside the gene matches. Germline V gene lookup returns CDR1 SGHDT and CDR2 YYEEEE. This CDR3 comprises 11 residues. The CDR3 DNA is TGTGCCAGCCGAGGCAGGGGGGAGCAGTACTTC. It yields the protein CASRGRGEQYF.

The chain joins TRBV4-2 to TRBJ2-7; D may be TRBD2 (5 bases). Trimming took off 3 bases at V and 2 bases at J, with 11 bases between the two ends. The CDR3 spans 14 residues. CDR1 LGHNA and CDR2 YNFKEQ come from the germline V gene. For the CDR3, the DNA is TGTGCCAGCAGCCAGAGCGGCCTCCCCTACGAGCAGTACTTC. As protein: CASSQSGLPYEQYF.

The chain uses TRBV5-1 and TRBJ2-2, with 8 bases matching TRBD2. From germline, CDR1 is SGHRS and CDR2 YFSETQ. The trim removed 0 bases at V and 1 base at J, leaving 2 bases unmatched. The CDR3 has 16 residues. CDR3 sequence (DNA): TGCGCCAGCAGCTTGGCGGGGGGGCTGAACACCGGGGAGCTGTTTTTT. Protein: CASSLAGGLNTGELFF.

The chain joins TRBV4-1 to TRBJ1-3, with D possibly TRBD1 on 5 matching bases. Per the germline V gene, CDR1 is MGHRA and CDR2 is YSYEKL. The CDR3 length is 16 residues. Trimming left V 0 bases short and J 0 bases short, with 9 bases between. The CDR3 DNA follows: TGCGCCAGCAGCCAAGAAAGACAGCTCTCTGGAAACACCATATATTTT. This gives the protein CASSQERQLSGNTIYF.

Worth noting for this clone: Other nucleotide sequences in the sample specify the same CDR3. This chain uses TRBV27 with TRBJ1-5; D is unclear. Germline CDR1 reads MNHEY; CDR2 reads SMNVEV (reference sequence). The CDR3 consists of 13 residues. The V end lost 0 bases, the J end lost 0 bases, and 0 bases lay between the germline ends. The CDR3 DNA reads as TGTGCCAGCAGTTTATCTAGCAATCAGCCCCAGCATTTT. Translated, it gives CASSLSSNQPQHF.

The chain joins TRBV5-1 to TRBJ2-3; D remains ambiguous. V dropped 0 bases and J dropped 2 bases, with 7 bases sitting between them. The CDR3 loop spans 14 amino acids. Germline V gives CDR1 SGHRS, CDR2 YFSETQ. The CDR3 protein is CASSLVQTTDTQYF. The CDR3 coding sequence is TGCGCCAGCAGCTTGGTTCAAACCACAGATACGCAGTATTTT.

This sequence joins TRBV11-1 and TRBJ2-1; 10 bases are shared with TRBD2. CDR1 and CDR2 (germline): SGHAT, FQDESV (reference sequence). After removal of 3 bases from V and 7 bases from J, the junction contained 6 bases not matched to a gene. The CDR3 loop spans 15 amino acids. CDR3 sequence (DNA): TGTGCCAGCAGCTTCCTAGCGGGGGAGCCGAATGAGCAGTTCTTC. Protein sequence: CASSFLAGEPNEQFF.